The rows below give T cell receptor beta chains drawn from one sample of a study of OX40 agonist ivuxolimab in advanced cancers. Sequenced by immunoSEQ multiplex PCR; TCRdb stores in-frame clones only, minus some. The data show about 62,000 clones, with 90% to 95% seen just once and 13% held by the top ten. Sequenced here: CD4+ or CD8+ T cells sorted from blood, sampled in a trial of the OX40 agonist ivuxolimab. Receptor source: an adult with an advanced solid tumor such as melanoma, head and neck, liver or kidney cancer. CDR3s include the opening cysteine and the closing phenylalanine or tryptophan. A D gene is named only where the DNA matches it firmly. Clone size is stated in some rows and not others, as once, few, many or a class when expanded.

- TRBJ2-7 TRBV5-1 TRBD1 CASSFQITGGYEQYF TGCGCCAGCAGCTTCCAGATAACAGGGGGCTACGAGCAGTACTTC
- TRBJ2-5 TRBV19 TRBD2 CASSVAGGWETQYF TGTGCCAGTAGCGTAGCGGGGGGCTGGGAGACCCAGTACTTC
- TRBJ1-4 TRBV15 TRBD1 CATSRSTGQYNEKLFF TGTGCCACCAGCAGATCCACGGGACAGTATAATGAAAAACTGTTTTTT
- TRBJ2-7 TRBV6-1 TRBD1 CASSALTGDEQYF TGTGCCAGCAGTGCCTTAACAGGGGACGAGCAGTACTTC
once TRBJ2-7 TRBV18 - CASSPEFRTLYEQYF TGTGCCAGCTCACCGGAATTTAGGACTCTTTACGAGCAGTACTTC
- TRBJ2-7 TRBV10-2 - CASRDSRSSYEQYF TGCGCCAGCAGAGACAGCCGGTCCAGCTACGAGCAGTACTTC
- TRBJ1-6 TRBV23-1 - CASSQTYDESPLHF TGCGCCAGCAGTCAAACCTACGATGAATCACCCCTCCACTTT
- TRBJ2-2 TRBV27 TRBD1 CASRFTGESTGELFF TGTGCCAGCAGGTTCACAGGGGAGAGTACCGGGGAGCTGTTTTTT
- TRBJ1-5 TRBV27 - CASSWAGNQPQHF TGTGCCAGCAGTTGGGCAGGCAATCAGCCCCAGCATTTT
- TRBJ2-3 TRBV4-2 - CASSQVRELVDTQYF TGTGCCAGCAGCCAAGTACGGGAGTTGGTGGATACGCAGTATTTT
- TRBJ1-1 TRBV29-1 TRBD1 CSVEARGTGGKGTEAFF TGCAGCGTTGAAGCCCGAGGGACAGGGGGTAAGGGCACTGAAGCTTTCTTT
- TRBJ2-7 TRBV2 TRBD1 CASNSRTGGQAYEQYF TGTGCCAGCAACTCCCGGACAGGGGGCCAAGCCTACGAGCAGTACTTC
- TRBJ2-5 TRBV9 TRBD2 CASSVGVLAGGGQYF TGTGCCAGCAGCGTAGGAGTACTAGCGGGAGGGGGTCAGTACTTC
- TRBJ2-5 TRBV6-1 - CASTKHRETQYF TGTGCCAGCACTAAACACAGAGAGACCCAGTACTTC
- TRBJ1-5 TRBV7-6 - CASSLGDGGLEPQHF TGTGCCAGCAGCTTAGGTGACGGGGGGCTTGAGCCCCAGCATTTT
- TRBJ1-1 TRBV7-6 TRBD1 CASSYGQGVMNTEAFF TGTGCCAGCAGCTACGGACAGGGGGTAATGAACACTGAAGCTTTCTTT
- TRBJ1-2 TRBV2 - CASSGPAYYGYTF TGTGCCAGCAGTGGCCCCGCATACTATGGCTACACCTTC
- TRBJ2-1 TRBV6-5 TRBD2 CAVREGNEQFF TGTGCCGTCCGGGAGGGTAATGAGCAGTTCTTC
- TRBJ2-7 TRBV16 TRBD2 CASSQSGLAMNEQYF TGTGCCAGCAGCCAATCGGGACTAGCGATGAACGAGCAGTACTTC
- TRBJ2-1 TRBV4-2 - CASSQPSLEDEQFF TGTGCCAGCAGCCAACCCTCCTTAGAGGATGAGCAGTTCTTC
- TRBJ2-2 TRBV11-3 TRBD2 CASSPRTSGQNTGELFF TGTGCCAGCAGCCCTCGGACTAGCGGGCAGAACACCGGGGAGCTGTTTTTT
- TRBJ2-1 TRBV9 - CASSSDSYNEQFF TGTGCCAGCAGCTCCGACTCCTACAATGAGCAGTTCTTC
once TRBJ2-6 TRBV5-6 - CASSSDVQPSGANVLTF TGTGCCAGCAGTTCGGACGTTCAACCCTCTGGGGCCAACGTCCTGACTTTC
- TRBJ2-7 TRBV10-3 TRBD1 CAISWDSTYEQYF TGTGCCATCAGTTGGGACAGTACCTACGAGCAGTACTTC
- TRBJ1-1 TRBV27 - CASSLWQNTEAFF TGTGCCAGCAGTTTATGGCAAAACACTGAAGCTTTCTTT
- TRBJ2-7 TRBV7-8 - CASSNGGADFYEQYF TGTGCCAGCAGCAACGGGGGCGCTGATTTTTACGAGCAGTACTTC
once TRBJ1-4 TRBV4-1 - CASSQEGGDEKLFF TGCGCCAGCAGCCAGGAGGGGGGGGATGAAAAACTGTTTTTT
once TRBJ1-3 TRBV21-1 - CASSTGNGLGNTIYF TGTGCCAGCAGCACCGGGAACGGGCTCGGAAACACCATATATTTT
- TRBJ2-7 TRBV20-1 - CSGWDSTEQYF TGCAGTGGGTGGGACTCAACCGAGCAGTACTTC
- TRBJ2-1 TRBV27 - CASSLWGREYNEQFF TGTGCCAGCAGTTTATGGGGGCGAGAATACAATGAGCAGTTCTTC
once TRBJ2-7 TRBV5-4 - CASSLDRDPYEQYF TGTGCCAGCAGCTTGGACAGGGACCCCTACGAGCAGTACTTC
- TRBJ2-7 TRBV11-2 TRBD1 CASSLDFGDRVYEQYF TGTGCCAGCAGCTTAGATTTCGGGGACAGGGTCTACGAGCAGTACTTC
- TRBJ2-2 TRBV19 - CASSADEGPAGELFF TGTGCCAGTAGTGCAGACGAGGGGCCGGCCGGGGAGCTGTTTTTT
- TRBJ2-7 TRBV28 TRBD2 CASSSPTSGSQYEQYF TGTGCCAGCAGTTCGCCGACTAGCGGGAGTCAGTACGAGCAGTACTTC
- TRBJ2-2 TRBV6-1 - CAGCWDSIGSGELFF TGTGCCGGGTGCTGGGACTCGATAGGATCCGGGGAGCTGTTTTTT
- TRBJ2-3 TRBV19 TRBD2 CASSPGLAGGRDTQYF TGTGCCAGTAGCCCCGGACTAGCGGGAGGGCGAGATACGCAGTATTTT
- TRBJ2-5 TRBV4-3 - CASSQEPGGQETQYF TGCGCCAGCAGCCAAGAACCCGGGGGCCAAGAGACCCAGTACTTC
- TRBJ2-5 TRBV9 - CASSVRDTQETQYF TGTGCCAGCAGCGTTCGGGACACACAAGAGACCCAGTACTTC
- TRBJ2-3 TRBV7-2 - CASSLASAAFTDTQYF TGTGCCAGCAGCTTAGCGTCAGCGGCTTTCACAGATACGCAGTATTTT
- TRBJ2-2 TRBV5-5 TRBD1 CASSGQGPTGELFF TGTGCCAGCAGCGGACAGGGGCCCACCGGGGAGCTGTTTTTT
once TRBJ1-2 TRBV7-2 - CASSLGQFLVYGYTF TGTGCCAGCAGCTTAGGGCAGTTCCTAGTCTATGGCTACACCTTC
- TRBJ2-7 TRBV30 - CAWSVSSVHSLSYEQYF TGTGCCTGGAGTGTCTCTTCGGTACACTCTCTATCCTACGAGCAGTACTTC
- TRBJ1-2 TRBV2 TRBD1 CASSEWDSQTSNYGYTF TGTGCCAGCAGTGAATGGGACAGCCAGACTTCTAACTATGGCTACACCTTC
- TRBJ1-2 TRBV6-1 TRBD1 CASSAWDSFQDGYTF TGTGCCAGCAGTGCATGGGACAGCTTCCAGGATGGCTACACCTTC
- TRBJ2-5 TRBV7-6 TRBD2 CASSLVMGLAGQETQYF TGTGCCAGCAGCTTAGTGATGGGACTAGCGGGACAAGAGACCCAGTACTTC
- TRBJ2-7 TRBV7-2 - CASSLRGGPGEQYF TGTGCCAGCAGCTTAAGGGGGGGGCCCGGCGAGCAGTACTTC
- TRBJ1-1 TRBV27 - CASWGGLTEAFF TGTGCCAGCTGGGGGGGGCTTACTGAAGCTTTCTTT